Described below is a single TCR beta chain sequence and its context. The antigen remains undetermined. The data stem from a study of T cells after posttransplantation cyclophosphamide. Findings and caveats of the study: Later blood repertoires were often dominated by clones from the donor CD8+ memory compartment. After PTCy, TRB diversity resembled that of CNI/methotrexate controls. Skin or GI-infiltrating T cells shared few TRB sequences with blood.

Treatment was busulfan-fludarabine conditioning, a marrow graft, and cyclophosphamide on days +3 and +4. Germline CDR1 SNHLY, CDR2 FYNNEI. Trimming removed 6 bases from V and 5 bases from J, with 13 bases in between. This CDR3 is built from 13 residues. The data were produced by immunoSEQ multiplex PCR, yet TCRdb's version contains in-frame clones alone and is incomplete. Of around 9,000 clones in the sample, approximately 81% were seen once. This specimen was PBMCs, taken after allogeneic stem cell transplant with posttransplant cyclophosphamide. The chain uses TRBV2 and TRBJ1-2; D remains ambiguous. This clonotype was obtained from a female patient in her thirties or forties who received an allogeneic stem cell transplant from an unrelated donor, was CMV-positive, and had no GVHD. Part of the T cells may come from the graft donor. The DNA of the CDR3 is TGTGCCAGCAGGCCTGGGAGCGCGTATGGCTACACCTTC. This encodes CASRPGSAYGYTF.